This T cell receptor (beta chain) was captured in a study of blood T cell repertoires in COVID-19. As for the study in general: Samples representing acute and convalescent COVID-19 were sourced from the United States, Italy and Spain.

Original handling: Reference gene primer amplification gave nucleated cell count estimates. The assay was immunoSEQ multiplex PCR, and TCRdb's table has in-frame clones only and misses some. The D gene and trimming were derived from the DNA, and the V and J assignments and clone size from that table. The repertoire includes 210,000 or so clones, 70% to 90% of them detected once, and about 12% sits in the top ten. V was pared by 2 bases and J by 0 bases, with 11 bases between. The CDR3 contains 16 residues. CDR1 and CDR2 (germline): SGHRS, YFSETQ. The sequenced sample was peripheral blood. This TCR came from a woman aged 18-29 years who had recovered from COVID-19. The chain is built from TRBV5-1 and TRBJ2-2; possibly TRBD2 for D (5 bases). CDR3 coding DNA: TGCGCCAGCAGCTTAAGGGAGTCCGCGAACACCGGGGAGCTGTTTTTT. Translation gives CASSLRESANTGELFF. The full variable domain, in which reference TRBV5-1 and TRBJ2-2 provide the parts outside the CDR3, is KAGVTQTPRYLIKTRGQQVTLSCSPISGHRSVSWYQQTPGQGLQFLFEYFSETQRNKGNFPGRFSGRQFSNSRSEMNVSTLELGDSALYLCASSLRESANTGELFFGEGSRLTVL.